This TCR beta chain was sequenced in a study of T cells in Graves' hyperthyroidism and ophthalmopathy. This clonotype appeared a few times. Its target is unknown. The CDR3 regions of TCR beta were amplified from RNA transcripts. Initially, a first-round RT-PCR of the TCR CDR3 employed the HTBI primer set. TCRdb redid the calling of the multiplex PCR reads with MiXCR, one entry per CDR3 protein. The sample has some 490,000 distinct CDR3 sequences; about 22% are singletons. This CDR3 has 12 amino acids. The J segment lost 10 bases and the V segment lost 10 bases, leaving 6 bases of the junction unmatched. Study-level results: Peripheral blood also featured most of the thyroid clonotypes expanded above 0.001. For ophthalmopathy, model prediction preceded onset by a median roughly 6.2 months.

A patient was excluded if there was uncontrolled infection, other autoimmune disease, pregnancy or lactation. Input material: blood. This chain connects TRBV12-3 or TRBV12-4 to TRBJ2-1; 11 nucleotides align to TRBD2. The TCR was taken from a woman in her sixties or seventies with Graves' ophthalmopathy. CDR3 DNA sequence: TGTGCCACCATACTAGCGGGAGAGGAGCAGTTCTTC. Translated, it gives CATILAGEEQFF.